The subject of this entry is one T cell receptor (beta chain). The table came from immunoSEQ multiplex PCR; TCRdb's copy has only in-frame clones and leaves some out. Here the sample spans tens of thousands of clones, roughly 70% being singletons. The entry originates in a study of cytotoxic CD8 clonotypes in ibrutinib-treated CLL. The germline V and J ends were trimmed by 4 bases and 10 bases, with 8 bases remaining between them. The germline V gene encodes CDR1 SGHAT and CDR2 FQDESV (reference sequence). The CDR3 length is 11 residues. The source is a human donor with chronic lymphocytic leukemia. The sequencing used PBMCs, collected after 24 months of ibrutinib treatment. The chain has TRBV11-1 and TRBJ2-1; D is uncertain. CDR3 amino acids: CASSSSIEQFF. CDR3 in DNA: TGTGCCAGCAGCTCTTCTATCGAGCAGTTCTTC.